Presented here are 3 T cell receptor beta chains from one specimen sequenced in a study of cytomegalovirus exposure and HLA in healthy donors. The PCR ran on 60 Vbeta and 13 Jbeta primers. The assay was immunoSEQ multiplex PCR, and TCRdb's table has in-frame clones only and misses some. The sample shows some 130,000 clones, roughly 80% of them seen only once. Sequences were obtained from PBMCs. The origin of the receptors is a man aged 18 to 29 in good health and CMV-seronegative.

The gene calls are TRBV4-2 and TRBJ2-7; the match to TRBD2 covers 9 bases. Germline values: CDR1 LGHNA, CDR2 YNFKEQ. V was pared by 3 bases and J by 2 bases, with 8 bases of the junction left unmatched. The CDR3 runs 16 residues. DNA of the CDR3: TGTGCCAGCAGCCAGCTCTCGACTAGCGGCGCCTACGAGCAGTACTTC. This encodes CASSQLSTSGAYEQYF.

The CDR3 bases are TGTGCCAGCAGTATAACCGGGACAGGGATCGCCTACGAGCAGTACTTC. This translates into CASSITGTGIAYEQYF. The chain uses TRBV6-6 and TRBJ2-5; 9 positions agree with TRBD1. The DNA end lines up better with TRBJ2-7; the J call may be wrong. The length of the CDR3 is 16 residues. Germline V CDR1 and CDR2: MNHNY, SVGAGI (reference sequence).

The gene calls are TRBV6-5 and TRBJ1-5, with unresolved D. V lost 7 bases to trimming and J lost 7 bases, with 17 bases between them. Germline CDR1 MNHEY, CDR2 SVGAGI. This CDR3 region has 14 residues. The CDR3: CASKESAFAQPQHF. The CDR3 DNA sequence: TGTGCCAGCAAAGAAAGTGCTTTTGCGCAGCCCCAGCATTTT.